These 29 T cell receptor beta chains were sequenced from one sample in a study of breast tumors, draining lymph nodes, adjacent tissues. TCRdb fed the multiplex PCR reads into MiXCR, producing one record per CDR3 protein. The top ten clones hold 1.3% to 1.5% of a sample with about 230,000 distinct CDR3 sequences, roughly 30% of them seen once. Samples came from axillary lymph nodes draining the breast cancer. Material: axillary lymph node tissue. The receptors derive from a female donor with breast cancer. Some clones in this sample may be carry-over from other donors' samples.

This clonotype was recorded at least ten times. The J gene is TRBJ2-6, the V gene TRBV20-1; the D gene could be TRBD1 or TRBD2 (5 bases each). Between the trimmed V and J ends, which lost 1 base and 0 bases, there was a span of 16 bases. This CDR3 is 18 amino acids long. The germline V gene has CDR1 DFQATT and CDR2 SNEGSKA (reference sequence). CDR3 residues: CSARVGTGPPSGANVLTF. CDR3 DNA sequence: TGCAGTGCTAGAGTCGGCACGGGACCTCCCTCTGGGGCCAACGTCCTGACTTTC.

This clonotype was observed at least ten times. The V call is TRBV20-1, the J call TRBJ2-3, with D unclear. The germline V gene has CDR1 DFQATT and CDR2 SNEGSKA (reference sequence). CDR3 size: 14 residues. Between the trimmed V and J ends, which lost 3 bases and 5 bases, there was a span of 15 bases. The CDR3 region has the DNA TGCAGTGCTAGGGATAGATTCCAAATAGATACGCAGTATTTT. It translates to CSARDRFQIDTQYF.

This clonotype has at least ten counts. The genes are TRBV19 and TRBJ2-3; TRBD1 matches 11 bases. J was trimmed by 3 bases and V by 6 bases; bases with no gene match: 5. Germline V gene lookup returns CDR1 LNHDA and CDR2 SQIVND (reference sequence). This CDR3 spans 15 amino acids. This chain's CDR3 is CASSEGTGGTDTQYF. The CDR3 DNA reads as TGTGCCAGTAGCGAAGGGACAGGGGGAACAGATACGCAGTATTTT. The full variable domain, its missing parts supplied by reference TRBV19 and TRBJ2-3, is DGGITQSPKYLFRKEGQNVTLSCEQNLNHDAMYWYRQDPGQGLRLIYYSQIVNDFQKGDIAEGYSVSREKKESFPLTVTSAQKNPTAFYLCASSEGTGGTDTQYFGPGTRLTVL.

The rearrangement uses TRBV29-1 and TRBJ1-1; 7 nucleotides line up with TRBD1. This CDR3 has 12 residues. Per the germline V gene, CDR1 is SQVTM and CDR2 is ANQGSEA. Losses at the gene ends were 4 bases for V and 14 bases for J; bases not matched to a gene: 13. The CDR3 DNA reads as TGCAGCGTTGTTAAAGGGAGGGGGCTCTGGTTCTTT. Its protein product is CSVVKGRGLWFF. Filled out from reference TRBV29-1 and TRBJ1-1, the complete variable domain reads SAVISQKPSRDICQRGTSLTIQCQVDSQVTMMFWYRQQPGQSLTLIATANQGSEATYESGFVIDKFPISRPNLTFSTLTVSNMSPEDSSIYLCSVVKGRGLWFFGQGTRLTVV.

Many counts were recorded for this clonotype. The CDR3 region has the DNA TGTGCCAGCAGCGTCCGGGACAGCCCCAACTATGGCTACACCTTC. Translated, it gives CASSVRDSPNYGYTF. The V and J genes are TRBV9 and TRBJ1-2, with 7 positions matching TRBD1. Per the germline V gene, CDR1 is SGDLS and CDR2 is YYNGEE. V lost 2 bases to trimming and J lost 2 bases; unmatched junction nucleotides: 6. This CDR3 has 15 residues.

Turning to this clonotype: Since a much larger clone is just one base distant, this may be a read error. The chain recombines TRBV6-2 or TRBV6-3 with TRBJ2-7; D not certain. Germline V lookup: CDR1 MNHEY, CDR2 SVGEGT. The CDR3 spans 15 residues. CDR3 in DNA: TGTACCAGCAGCCCTGACGACACCGACGACTACGAGCAGTACTTC. Protein product: CTSSPDDTDDYEQYF.

In the case of this clonotype: This likely comes from a read error, as the CDR3 has no conserved phenylalanine or tryptophan at its end. The DNA is left out, because the CDR3 cannot be placed on it with certainty; the CDR3 is given as TCRdb lists it. The V gene is TRBV7-2, the J gene TRBJ2-2. The length of the CDR3 is 14 amino acids, counting both ends. CDR1 and CDR2 (germline): SGHTA, FQGNSA. CDR3 residues: CASSSLLGTGEPFL.

This clonotype was detected a few times. This chain connects TRBV6-1 to TRBJ2-2, with 10 bases identical to TRBD2. V trimming: 5 bases; J trimming: 4 bases; junction bases outside the gene matches: 10. Germline CDR1 reads MNHNS; CDR2 reads SASEGT. The CDR3 spans 17 residues. CDR3 sequence reads: CASSPIKREGITGELFF. CDR3 coding DNA: TGTGCCAGCAGTCCTATAAAGCGGGAGGGCATCACCGGGGAGCTGTTTTTT.

This clonotype has only one observation. V usage is TRBV24-1 and J usage is TRBJ1-2, with 9 bases that match TRBD1. The CDR3 is 15 residues long. Unmatched junction bases numbered 5, after V lost 6 bases and J lost 1 base. Germline V gene lookup returns CDR1 KGHDR and CDR2 SFDVKD. The CDR3 loop is CATSPGTGRNYGYTF. The CDR3, as DNA: TGTGCCACCAGTCCTGGGACAGGGCGTAACTATGGCTACACCTTC.

The J gene is TRBJ1-1, the V gene TRBV30; D is perhaps TRBD1 (5 bases). Trimming took 4 bases from V and 7 from J, leaving 19 bases between them. CDR1 is GTSNPN and CDR2 is SVGIG in the germline V gene (reference sequence). The CDR3 is 14 residues long. CDR3 in DNA: TGTGCCTGGACGGCTGGTTCCACCACAGGTGAAGCTTTCTTT. Protein sequence: CAWTAGSTTGEAFF.

A word on this clonotype: At one end the junction does not follow the germline gene, possibly because of a read error. The chain couples TRBV12-3 or TRBV12-4 to TRBJ2-7; TRBD1 agrees at 8 bases. The CDR3 is 14 amino acids. The chain's CDR3 is CASSQGALRGEQCF. The CDR3 nucleotides read TGTGCCAGCAGTCAGGGGGCGCTGAGGGGCGAGCAGTGCTTC.

As concerns this clonotype: This may come from a read error, since a much larger clone is one base off. The rearrangement uses TRBV5-6 and TRBJ2-5; TRBD2 matches 9 bases. The germline gives CDR1 SGHDT, CDR2 YYEEEE. Trimming at V came to 7 bases and at J to 3 bases, leaving 13 bases not matched to a gene. This CDR3 has 16 amino acids. The CDR3 DNA reads as TGTGCCAGCGGCTCAGGAGTCAGCGGGAGGAAAGAGACCCAGTACTTC. Translation gives CASGSGVSGRKETQYF.

In this sample, this clonotype turned up many times. The CDR3 loop reads CASSFRVFSGNTIYF. CDR3 nucleotide sequence: TGTGCCAGCAGTTTCCGGGTCTTCTCTGGAAACACCATATATTTT. The gene calls are TRBV28 and TRBJ1-3, with D uncertain. The CDR3 is 15 residues long. The V gene lost 3 bases and the J gene lost 0 bases, with 9 bases spanning the gap. The germline gives CDR1 MDHEN, CDR2 SYDVKM.

In this sample, this clonotype turned up many times. The J gene is TRBJ2-6, the V gene TRBV7-8, with D perhaps TRBD1 (6 bases). Germline V gene lookup returns CDR1 SGHVS and CDR2 FQNEAQ. Trimming left V 4 bases short and J 2 bases short, with 6 bases between. CDR3 length equals 14 residues. CDR3 amino acids: CASSWTAGANVLTF. CDR3 DNA sequence: TGTGCCAGCAGCTGGACAGCTGGGGCCAACGTCCTGACTTTC.

Ten or more counts support this clonotype. This sequence joins TRBV6-2 or TRBV6-3 and TRBJ2-3; D might be TRBD1 (5 bases). Trimming took 10 bases from V and 4 from J, leaving 12 bases between them. The CDR3 extends over 12 amino acids. Germline lookup yields CDR1 MNHEY and CDR2 SVGEGT. CDR3 coding DNA: TGTGCCACCCACCGGACATCAGATACGCAGTATTTT. Protein sequence: CATHRTSDTQYF.

The chain employs TRBV20-1 and TRBJ1-6, with D possibly TRBD1 on 5 matching bases. The CDR3 length is 13 residues. Germline V gene lookup returns CDR1 DFQATT and CDR2 SNEGSKA (reference sequence). V was trimmed by 6 bases and J by 7 bases, leaving 13 bases between them. This CDR3 reads CSARPGINSPLHF. The CDR3, as DNA: TGCAGTGCCCGACCAGGGATCAATTCACCCCTCCACTTT.

This clonotype appeared many times. The CDR3 DNA is TGCAGTGCGTCGACTAGCGGCTACGAGCAGTACTTC. Encoded protein: CSASTSGYEQYF. The chain has TRBV20-1 and TRBJ2-7; 9 bases line up with TRBD2. J was trimmed by 3 bases and V by 6 bases; bases with no gene match: 3. Germline V gene sequence: CDR1 DFQATT, CDR2 SNEGSKA (reference sequence). CDR3 length: 12 amino acids.

This chain joins TRBV29-1 and TRBJ2-7; 10 nucleotides agree with TRBD2. From germline, CDR1 is SQVTM and CDR2 ANQGSEA. The CDR3 extends over 13 amino acids. The CDR3 sequence: CSLGAGGPFEQYF. The CDR3 DNA sequence: TGCAGTTTAGGAGCGGGAGGGCCGTTCGAGCAGTACTTC.

This clonotype was seen ten or more times. The chain couples TRBV11-2 to TRBJ1-4; no reliable D call. This CDR3 has 12 residues. The germline V gene has CDR1 SGHAT and CDR2 FQNNGV. V was shortened by 4 bases and J by 7 bases, with 7 bases between the two germline ends. CDR3 sequence: CASSWPGEKLFF. In DNA form, the CDR3 reads TGTGCCAGCAGCTGGCCGGGTGAAAAACTGTTTTTT.

A note on this clonotype: Germline and junction disagree at one end, which may indicate a read error. V gene TRBV7-2 combines with J gene TRBJ2-3; D remains unclear. The CDR3 consists of 13 residues. Germline V gene data show CDR1 as SGHTA and CDR2 as FQGNSA. CDR3 residues: CASSRDTVDTQYF. In DNA, the CDR3 is TGTGCCAGCAGCCGCGACACCGTGGATACCCAGTATTTT. Using reference TRBV7-2 and TRBJ2-3 for the parts outside the CDR3, the full variable domain is GAGVSQSPSNKVTEKGKDVELRCDPISGHTALYWYRQSLGQGLEFLIYFQGNSAPDKSGLPSDRFSAERTGGSVSTLTIQRTQQEDSAVYLCASSRDTVDTQYFGPGTRLTVL.

This chain links TRBV7-6 with TRBJ1-4, with 7 positions matching TRBD1. Germline lookup yields CDR1 SGHVS and CDR2 FNYEAQ. This CDR3 comprises 15 residues. The V segment lost 5 bases and the J segment 8 bases; nucleotides outside the gene matches: 11. The CDR3 coding sequence is TGTGCCAGCAGCGTAGGACAGGCTGGAGTAGAAAAACTGTTTTTT. Encoded protein: CASSVGQAGVEKLFF.

This clonotype was observed many times. The DNA for the CDR3 is TGTGCCAGTTCGCAGCCGGGACAGGGGATCCTTAACTATGGCTACACCTTC. Its protein is CASSQPGQGILNYGYTF. The chain uses TRBV19 and TRBJ1-2; 10 bases map to TRBD1. The CDR3 sequence is 17 residues long. Germline-derived CDR1 and CDR2 are LNHDA and SQIVND (reference sequence). Unmatched junction bases numbered 13, after V lost 8 bases and J lost 1 base.

The V call is TRBV9, the J call TRBJ1-2; D is unclear. V lost 3 bases to trimming and J lost 6 bases, with 9 bases between them. CDR1 and CDR2 from the germline V gene are SGDLS and YYNGEE. There are 12 residues in the CDR3. The CDR3, as DNA: TGTGCCAGCAGCGCGAAAAGGGATGGCTACACCTTC. It is translated as CASSAKRDGYTF. Combining the CDR3 with reference TRBV9 and TRBJ1-2 gives the whole variable domain DSGVTQTPKHLITATGQRVTLRCSPRSGDLSVYWYQQSLDQGLQFLIQYYNGEERAKGNILERFSAQQFPDLHSELNLSSLELGDSALYFCASSAKRDGYTFGSGTRLTVV.

This clonotype has a count of ten or more. J is TRBJ2-1 and V is TRBV19; 15 nucleotides match TRBD2. The germline CDR1 and CDR2 sequences are LNHDA and SQIVND (reference sequence). The V and J ends lost 5 bases and 6 bases, in that order; junction bases with no gene match: 5. The CDR3 is made up of 16 amino acids. As DNA, the CDR3 is TGTGCCAGTAGTTCCTCGGGACTAGCGGGAGGCAATGAGCAGTTCTTC. Encoded protein: CASSSSGLAGGNEQFF.

This chain links TRBV7-7 with TRBJ2-1; no clear D. Per germline, CDR1 SSHAT and CDR2 FNYEAQ (reference sequence). This CDR3 has 11 residues. The CDR3 DNA reads as TGTGCTAGAGATAGGCCGAGAGAGCAGTTCTTC. Protein sequence: CARDRPREQFF.

The rearrangement joins TRBV29-1 to TRBJ2-3; TRBD2 might be the D (6 bases). Germline V gene lookup returns CDR1 SQVTM and CDR2 ANQGSEA. The CDR3 loop spans 18 amino acids. The ends were cut back, 6 bases at V and 2 bases at J, with 27 bases in the middle. Here the CDR3 DNA reads TGCAGCGTGCTGGGACTTTACCACTTCGGGCGGAACACAGATACGCAGTATTTT. The encoded protein is CSVLGLYHFGRNTDTQYF.

This sequence joins TRBV2 and TRBJ2-1, with D unclear. CDR1 is SNHLY and CDR2 is FYNNEI in the germline V gene. The CDR3 runs to 13 residues. The V and J ends lost 1 base and 0 bases respectively, with 1 base between them. CDR3 in DNA: TGTGCCAGCAGTGAAGACTCCTACAATGAGCAGTTCTTC. Translated: CASSEDSYNEQFF.

This clonotype has at least ten counts. V is TRBV6-5 and J is TRBJ1-2; D remains ambiguous. V was trimmed by 6 bases and J by 2 bases, leaving 16 bases between them. The CDR3 contains 15 residues. CDR1 is MNHEY and CDR2 is SVGAGI in the germline V gene. The CDR3, as DNA: TGTGCCAGCAGACCCGCCCGGGGAGCGAACTATGGCTACACCTTC. Encoded protein: CASRPARGANYGYTF.

This sequence joins TRBV9 and TRBJ2-7; TRBD2 is a possible D gene (6 bases). The CDR3 loop spans 14 amino acids. V lost 4 bases and J 2 bases, leaving 13 bases between the germline ends. Germline V CDR1 and CDR2: SGDLS, YYNGEE. The CDR3 loop is CASSFGLTTYEQYF. CDR3 bases: TGTGCCAGCAGCTTCGGACTAACCACCTACGAGCAGTACTTC.